This TCR beta chain emerged from a study of T cell repertoires in cytomegalovirus infection. From germline, CDR1 is MNHNS and CDR2 SASEGT. J gave up 1 base and V 6 bases, and 14 bases lay outside the gene matches. This CDR3 spans 18 amino acids. TCRdb reprocessed the reads with MiXCR, giving one entry per CDR3 protein. The data show over 200,000 distinct CDR3 sequences, with roughly an eighth seen just once and about 10% held by the top ten. This clonotype has only a few counts. This sequence joins TRBV6-1 and TRBJ2-7; 11 bases line up with TRBD1. The source of this sequence is a human donor in good health (CMV status not recorded). Some clones in this sample may be carry-over from other donors' samples. The specimen was PBMCs. The CDR3, as DNA: TGTGCCAGCAGAGTCGGGGCGGGGACAGGGGGTTTTTCCTACGAGCAGTACTTC. Encoded protein: CASRVGAGTGGFSYEQYF.